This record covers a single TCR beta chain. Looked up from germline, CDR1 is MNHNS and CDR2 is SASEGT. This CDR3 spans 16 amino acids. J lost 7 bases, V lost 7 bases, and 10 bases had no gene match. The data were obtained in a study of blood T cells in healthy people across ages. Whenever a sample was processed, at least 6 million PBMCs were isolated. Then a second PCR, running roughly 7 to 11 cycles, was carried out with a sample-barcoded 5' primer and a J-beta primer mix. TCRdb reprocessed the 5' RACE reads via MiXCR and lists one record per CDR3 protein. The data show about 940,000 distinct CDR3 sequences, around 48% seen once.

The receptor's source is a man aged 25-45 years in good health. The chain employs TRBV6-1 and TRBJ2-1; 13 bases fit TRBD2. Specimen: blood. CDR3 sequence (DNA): TGTGCCAGCATCCCCCCGGGACTAGCGGGGTCTAATGAGCAGTTCTTC. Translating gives CASIPPGLAGSNEQFF.